What follows are 12 T cell receptor beta chains derived from one specimen sequenced in a study of shared clonotypes between healthy human individuals. Profiling relied on immunoSEQ multiplex PCR, and the TCRdb table lists in-frame clones only, not all of them. The sample consists of fewer than 850,000 clones, 90% of them appearing once. The sample comprised memory CD8+ T cells from PBMCs. Specified subset: CD45RO+ cells pooled with CCR7-negative TemRA cells. These receptors were obtained from a man between 18 and 35 years old in good health. Some clones in this sample may be carry-over from other donors' samples.

This chain joins TRBV18 and TRBJ1-5, with a possible D match to TRBD1 (5 bases). Germline assignment: CDR1 KGHSH and CDR2 LQKENI. Deletions cut 2 bases from V and 0 bases from J, with 11 bases between. The length of the CDR3 is 16 residues. The DNA for the CDR3 is TGTGCCAGCTCACCAAGGGACGTAGATAGCAATCAGCCCCAGCATTTT. Its protein is CASSPRDVDSNQPQHF.

This sequence joins TRBV7-6 and TRBJ2-5; D is perhaps TRBD1 (6 bases). This CDR3 spans 18 amino acids. Germline assignment: CDR1 SGHVS and CDR2 FNYEAQ. Trimming stripped 1 base from V and 7 bases from J, with 25 bases between. The CDR3 DNA is TGTGCCAGCAGCTTAGTGTACAGGGAAAACCGACTAAAGGGGACCCAGTACTTC. Translating it yields CASSLVYRENRLKGTQYF.

This clone was recorded once. The chain carries TRBV10-3 and TRBJ2-7, with D maybe TRBD1 (6 bases). There are 14 residues in the CDR3. The V gene's germline CDR1 is ENHRY and CDR2 SYGVKD. V was shortened by 2 bases and J by 5 bases, with 13 bases between the two germline ends. The CDR3 nucleotides read TGTGCCATCAGTGAGACAGGGAAGGTAAACGAGCAGTACTTC. Encoded protein: CAISETGKVNEQYF.

The V and J genes are TRBV4-1 and TRBJ1-1; 7 bases map to TRBD1. CDR1 and CDR2 from the germline V gene are MGHRA and YSYEKL. CDR3 length: 16 residues. J lost 5 bases, V lost 5 bases, and 14 bases had no gene match. The CDR3, as DNA: TGCGCCAGCAGCTTTCCAACCCAGGGGGTAGATACTGAAGCTTTCTTT. Translated: CASSFPTQGVDTEAFF.

The CDR3 reads CASSPDSYEQYF. Written as DNA, the CDR3 is TGCGCCAGCAGCCCGGACAGTTACGAGCAGTACTTC. The chain is built from TRBV5-1 and TRBJ2-7; a weak D match, TRBD1 (6 bases). The CDR3 length is 12 residues. The V gene lost 4 bases and the J gene lost 4 bases, with 9 bases spanning the gap. Germline CDR1 SGHRS, CDR2 YFSETQ.

V and J are TRBV2 and TRBJ2-5; D gene ambiguous. The V gene lost 2 bases and the J gene lost 7 bases, with 5 bases spanning the gap. Germline CDR1 and CDR2: SNHLY and FYNNEI. The CDR3 is made up of 11 amino acids. In DNA form, the CDR3 reads TGTGCCAGCAGTGAAACTGGGACCCAGTACTTC. Encoded protein: CASSETGTQYF.

The V call is TRBV11-2, the J call TRBJ2-2; D unresolved. Germline CDR1 and CDR2: SGHAT and FQNNGV. The CDR3 is 13 amino acids. Trimming removed 1 base at V and 4 bases at J, with 4 bases between. CDR3 sequence reads: CASSLVGTGELFF. The CDR3 nucleotides read TGTGCCAGCAGCTTAGTCGGCACCGGGGAGCTGTTTTTT. Filled out from reference TRBV11-2 and TRBJ2-2, the complete variable domain reads EAGVAQSPRYKIIEKRQSVAFWCNPISGHATLYWYQQILGQGPKLLIQFQNNGVVDDSQLPKDRFSAERLKGVDSTLKIQPAKLEDSAVYLCASSLVGTGELFFGEGSRLTVL.

This chain links TRBV6-5 with TRBJ1-2; a weak D match, TRBD1 (6 bases). There are 14 residues in the CDR3. Trimming took 8 bases from V and 0 from J, leaving 13 bases between them. Looked up from germline, CDR1 is MNHEY and CDR2 is SVGAGI. This CDR3 reads CASAYRETNYGYTF. CDR3 nucleotides: TGTGCCAGCGCCTACAGGGAAACTAACTATGGCTACACCTTC.

Only a few counts were recorded for this clone. The genes are TRBV6-5 and TRBJ1-5; 7 positions match TRBD1. From germline, CDR1 is MNHEY and CDR2 SVGAGI. CDR3 length: 13 amino acids. The junction had 4 bases not matched to a gene; V was cut back by 5 bases and J by 6 bases. CDR3 bases: TGTGCCAGCAGTGCCGACAGGGCTCAGCCCCAGCATTTT. Protein: CASSADRAQPQHF.

The chain couples TRBV14 to TRBJ1-1, with D possibly TRBD1 on 6 matching bases. The germline gives CDR1 SGHDN, CDR2 FVKESK. V shed 3 bases and J shed 3 bases, with 8 bases lying between them. CDR3 size: 13 residues. The CDR3 region has the DNA TGTGCCAGCAGCCAGACAGGCTACACTGAAGCTTTCTTT. Its protein is CASSQTGYTEAFF. Together with reference TRBV14 and TRBJ1-1, the CDR3 gives the full variable domain: EAGVTQFPSHSVIEKGQTVTLRCDPISGHDNLYWYRRVMGKEIKFLLHFVKESKQDESGMPNNRFLAERTGGTYSTLKVQPAELEDSGVYFCASSQTGYTEAFFGQGTRLTVV.

The gene calls are TRBV7-8 and TRBJ2-3, with a weak D call TRBD1 (6 bases). CDR1 SGHVS and CDR2 FQNEAQ come from the germline V gene. This CDR3 region has 15 residues. Trimming left V 5 bases short and J 0 bases short, with 12 bases between. The CDR3 region is CASSPRGSSTDTQYF. CDR3 nucleotides: TGTGCCAGCAGCCCTAGGGGGAGTAGCACAGATACGCAGTATTTT.

The chain employs TRBV15 and TRBJ2-3; the D gene could be TRBD1 or TRBD2 (6 bases each). Trimming removed 4 bases at V and 1 base at J, with 12 bases between. The CDR3 extends over 15 amino acids. Germline V CDR1 and CDR2: LNHNV, YYDKDF (reference sequence). In nucleotides, the CDR3 is TGTGCCACCAGCAACAGGGAGGAGGGCACAGATACGCAGTATTTT. It specifies CATSNREEGTDTQYF.